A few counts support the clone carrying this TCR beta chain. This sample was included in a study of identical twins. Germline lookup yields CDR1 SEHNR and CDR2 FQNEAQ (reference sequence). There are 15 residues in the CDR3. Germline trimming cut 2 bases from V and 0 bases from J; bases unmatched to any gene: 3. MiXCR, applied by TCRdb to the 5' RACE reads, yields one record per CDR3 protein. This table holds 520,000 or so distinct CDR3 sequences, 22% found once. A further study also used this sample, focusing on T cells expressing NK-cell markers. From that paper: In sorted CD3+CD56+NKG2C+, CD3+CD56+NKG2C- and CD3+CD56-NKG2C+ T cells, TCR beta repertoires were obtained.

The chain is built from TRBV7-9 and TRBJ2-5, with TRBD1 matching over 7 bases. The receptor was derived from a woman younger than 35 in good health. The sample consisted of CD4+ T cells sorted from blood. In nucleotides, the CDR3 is TGTGCCAGCAGCTTATGGCAGGGGGACCAAGAGACCCAGTACTTC. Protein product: CASSLWQGDQETQYF.